This T cell receptor beta chain was identified during a study of T cell responses to AZD1222 COVID-19 vaccine (dated by TCRdb to 2020 to 2023). Concerning the study at large: AZD1222 recipients whose second dose came at about 4 weeks and those whose second dose came at about 12 weeks were combined into one group, since spike-specific TCR depth and breadth did not differ between the two schedules. Trial participants were enrolled into age subgroups of 18-55, 56-69 and 70-plus years, which contained approximately 150, 28 and 58 TCR-sequenced participants, respectively. A total of approximately 250 trial participants underwent TCR sequencing, of whom 200 to 220 had received two doses of AZD1222 and about 25 had received two doses of the MenACWY control vaccine. Summary of the overall study and its limitations: Most participants were white British and females outnumbered males, and the authors suggested that clonal diversity may have been underestimated. Nearly half of unique spike-specific TCRs reportedly recognized epitopes outside regions mutated in the B.1.351 and B.1.1.7 variants. Spike-specific TCR breadth and depth rose significantly after two AZD1222 doses compared with day 0 and with MenACWY recipients. Only five to seven AZD1222 recipients were SARS-CoV-2 seropositive at baseline, limiting conclusions about previously exposed vaccinees. The 56-69-year group was small, and its depth increase did not reach significance, likely because of low power. Because no day 14 peak-response samples were available, repertoires were characterized only after the peak T cell response. Vaccine-associated CD4 TCRs spanned the whole spike protein, with dominant responses in regions 160-218 and 743-854.

The CDR3 regions of human TCRbeta chains were analyzed by immunosequencing. Under the source paper's analysis protocol: Repertoire TCRs were matched against a reference library of SARS-CoV-2-specific TCRs generated with the MIRA antigen-specificity platform. Breadth was defined as the fraction of unique TCRs that were SARS-CoV-2-associated. Depth was defined as the fraction of total T cells that were SARS-CoV-2-associated. Using the MIRA data, each spike-specific TCR was mapped to the spike region that the TCR reacts to and placed in a CD4 or CD8 class. Log10-transformed breadth and depth values were compared by one-way ANOVA with Sidak's multiple comparisons tests. TCRdb took this table from immuneACCESS and kept in-frame rearrangements with V and J called. Such tables lack part of the clones; where checked against another copy, unresolved V genes explain under half of the gap, and the rest is unexplained. The D gene and trimming were derived from the DNA, and the V and J assignments and clone size from that table. Here the sample has around 84,000 clones; roughly 87% occur a single time. Roughly 1.6% of the sample lies in the top ten.

This specimen's time point label, interpreted: baseline before first vaccination. Vaccinee samples came from UK trials COV001 and COV002, including a single-blind randomized controlled phase 2/3 trial of AZD1222 (ChAdOx1 nCoV-19) in healthy adults. For TCRbeta chain sequencing, PBMC samples were collected from trial participants at day 0 and at day 28 after the second dose. The cysteine opens and the phenylalanine closes a CDR3 of 13 amino acids. Only the CDR3 DNA stays, 39 bases, in frame from base 1. CDR1 and CDR2, per the germline V gene (reference sequence), are GTSNPN and SVGIG. V is cut back by 1 base and J by 3 bases, with 2 bases in the junction unmatched. Comment on this clone: The antigen it binds to is not known. Base qualities are not at hand, and no much larger clone is one base apart.

The source is an adult in good health. The source material was peripheral blood, sampled on day 0 of AZD1222 vaccination. Recombination linked TRBV30 to TRBJ2-7, and 8 junctional nucleotides match TRBD1. Read as DNA, the sequence is TGTGCCTGGAGTGCCGGGACAGGCTACGAGCAGTACTTC. It translates to CAWSAGTGYEQYF.